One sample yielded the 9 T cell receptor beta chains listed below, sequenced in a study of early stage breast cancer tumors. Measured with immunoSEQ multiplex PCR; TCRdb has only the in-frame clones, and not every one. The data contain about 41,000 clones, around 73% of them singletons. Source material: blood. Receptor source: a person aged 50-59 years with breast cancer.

As DNA, the CDR3 is TGCGCCAGCAGCCAGGCCCCGGAGGGGCCAAATGAAAAACTGTTTTTT. Protein product: CASSQAPEGPNEKLFF. This chain links TRBV4-3 with TRBJ1-4; tentatively, D is TRBD1 (5 bases). CDR1 and CDR2 from the germline V gene are LGHNA and YSLEER. V lost 3 bases and J lost 5, with 16 bases in between. The CDR3 has 16 residues.

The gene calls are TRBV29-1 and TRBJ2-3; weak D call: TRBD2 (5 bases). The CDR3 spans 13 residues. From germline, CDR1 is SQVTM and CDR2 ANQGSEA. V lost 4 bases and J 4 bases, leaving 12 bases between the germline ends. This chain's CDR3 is CSVGGSGADTQYF. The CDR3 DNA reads TGCAGCGTTGGAGGGTCTGGGGCAGATACGCAGTATTTT.

CDR3 residues: CASKPTGNYGYTF. As DNA, the CDR3 is TGTGCCAGCAAACCCACCGGTAACTATGGCTACACCTTC. The chain links TRBV2 to TRBJ1-2; D is undetermined. From germline, CDR1 is SNHLY and CDR2 FYNNEI. The ends were cut back, 7 bases at V and 1 base at J, with 10 bases in the middle. CDR3 length: 13 amino acids.

For the CDR3, the DNA is TGCGCCAGCAGGAGGACTCCTAGCACAGATACGCAGTATTTT. This sequence encodes CASRRTPSTDTQYF. The chain has TRBV10-2 and TRBJ2-3, with D tentatively TRBD2 (5 bases). The CDR3 is made up of 14 amino acids. Trimming took 6 bases from V and 0 from J, leaving 10 bases between them. Germline V gives CDR1 WSHSY, CDR2 SAAADI.

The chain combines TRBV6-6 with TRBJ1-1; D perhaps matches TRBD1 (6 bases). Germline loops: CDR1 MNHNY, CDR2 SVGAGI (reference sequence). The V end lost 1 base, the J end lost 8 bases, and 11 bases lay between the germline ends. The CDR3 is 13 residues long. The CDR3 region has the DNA TGTGCCAGCAGTTACTTCAGGGGAGACGAAGCTTTCTTT. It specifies CASSYFRGDEAFF.

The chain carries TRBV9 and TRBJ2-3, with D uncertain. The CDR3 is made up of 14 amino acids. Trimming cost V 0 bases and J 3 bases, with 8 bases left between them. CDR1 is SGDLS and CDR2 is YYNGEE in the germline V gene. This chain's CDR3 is CASSVDVSTDTQYF. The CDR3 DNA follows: TGTGCCAGCAGCGTAGATGTTAGTACAGATACGCAGTATTTT.

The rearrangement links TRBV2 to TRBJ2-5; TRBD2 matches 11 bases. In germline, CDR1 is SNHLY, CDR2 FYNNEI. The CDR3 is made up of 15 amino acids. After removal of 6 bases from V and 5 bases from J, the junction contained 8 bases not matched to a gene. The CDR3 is CASSSPGLAAETQYF. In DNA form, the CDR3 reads TGTGCCAGCAGCAGCCCGGGACTAGCGGCGGAGACCCAGTACTTC. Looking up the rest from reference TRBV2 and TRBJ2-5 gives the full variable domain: EPEVTQTPSHQVTQMGQEVILRCVPISNHLYFYWYRQILGQKVEFLVSFYNNEISEKSEIFDDQFSVERPDGSNFTLKIRSTKLEDSAMYFCASSSPGLAAETQYFGPGTRLLVL.

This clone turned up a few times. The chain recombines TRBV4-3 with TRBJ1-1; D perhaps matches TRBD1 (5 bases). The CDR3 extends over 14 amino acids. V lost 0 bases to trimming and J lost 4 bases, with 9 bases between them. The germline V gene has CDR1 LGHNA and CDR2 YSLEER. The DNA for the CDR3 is TGCGCCAGCAGCCAAGATTATCAGGGCACTGAAGCTTTCTTT. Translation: CASSQDYQGTEAFF.

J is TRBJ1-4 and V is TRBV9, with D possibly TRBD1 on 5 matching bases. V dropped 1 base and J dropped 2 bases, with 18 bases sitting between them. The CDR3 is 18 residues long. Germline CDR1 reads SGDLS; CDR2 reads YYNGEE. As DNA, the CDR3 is TGTGCCAGCAGCGTAAGGGCTGGCCAGGGAGGTACTAATGAAAAACTGTTTTTT. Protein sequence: CASSVRAGQGGTNEKLFF.